One sample yielded the 7 T cell receptor beta chains listed below, sequenced in a study of regulatory T cells in long-lasting Graves disease. CDR3 regions were amplified by Arm-PCR using iRepertoire HTBI primers to build TCR beta libraries. TCRdb reprocessed the multiplex PCR reads with MiXCR, giving one entry per CDR3 protein. The sample shows about 520,000 distinct CDR3 sequences, around 13% of them seen only once. Time point specified: newly diagnosed GD, antithyroid drugs for less than 3 months. RNA extracted from PBMCs served as the sequencing template. These same records also appear under a second study, on T cells in Graves' hyperthyroidism and ophthalmopathy.

Specimen: peripheral blood mononuclear cells (PBMCs), collected at new diagnosis, from a patient treated with antithyroid drugs. These receptors were collected from a woman younger than 45 with Graves disease.

This clonotype was observed a few times. The J gene is TRBJ2-7, the V gene TRBV6-1, with 10 bases aligning to TRBD2. This CDR3 region has 16 residues. CDR1 is MNHNS and CDR2 is SASEGT in the germline V gene. J lost 6 bases, V lost 4 bases, and 12 bases had no gene match. The CDR3 DNA follows: TGTGCCAGCAGTGTCGATCTAGCGGGAGATCTCCTCGAGCAGTACTTC. The encoded protein is CASSVDLAGDLLEQYF.

This clonotype was detected ten times or more. J is TRBJ1-2 and V is TRBV24-1; unclear D gene. The V gene's germline CDR1 is KGHDR and CDR2 SFDVKD. This CDR3 region has 12 residues. Trimming stripped 4 bases from V and 8 bases from J, with 10 bases between. The CDR3 bases are TGTGCCACCAGTGACCACGTAGACGGCTACACCTTC. Translated, it gives CATSDHVDGYTF.

This clonotype was seen at least ten times. V and J are TRBV19 and TRBJ2-1; no firm D call. V dropped 3 bases and J dropped 0 bases, with 12 bases sitting between them. This CDR3 contains 16 residues. Germline CDR1 LNHDA, CDR2 SQIVND (reference sequence). CDR3 sequence: CASSMVTVDSYNEQFF. The CDR3 nucleotides read TGTGCCAGTAGTATGGTTACAGTGGACTCCTACAATGAGCAGTTCTTC.

This clonotype was observed at least ten times. The rearrangement links TRBV7-9 to TRBJ2-3; TRBD1 agrees at 8 bases. The J segment lost 5 bases and the V segment lost 3 bases, leaving 1 base of the junction unmatched. The CDR3 consists of 13 residues. Germline-derived CDR1 and CDR2 are SEHNR and FQNEAQ (reference sequence). The CDR3 DNA is TGTGCCAGCAGCTTTACAGGGGGAGATACGCAGTATTTT. It encodes CASSFTGGDTQYF.

The CDR3 spells CAIRDLAGGPRNEQFF. The DNA of the CDR3 is TGTGCCATCAGGGATCTAGCGGGAGGGCCAAGGAATGAGCAGTTCTTC. The gene calls are TRBV10-3 and TRBJ2-1; 12 positions match TRBD2. The CDR3 has 16 residues. With V trimmed by 6 bases and J by 7 bases, 10 bases remained unmatched. Per the germline V gene, CDR1 is ENHRY and CDR2 is SYGVKD.

This clonotype was found a few times. J is TRBJ1-1 and V is TRBV7-2, with D perhaps matching TRBD1 (6 bases). Trimming left V 2 bases short and J 4 bases short, with 11 bases between. The CDR3 length is 14 residues. Germline values: CDR1 SGHTA, CDR2 FQGNSA. The CDR3, as DNA: TGTGCCAGCAGCTTAATGTTGACAGGCACTGAAGCTTTCTTT. As protein: CASSLMLTGTEAFF.

J is TRBJ1-1 and V is TRBV10-1; D uncertain. The CDR3 has 13 amino acids. CDR1 is WNHNN, CDR2 SYGVQD, per germline (reference sequence). The V and J ends lost 11 bases and 13 bases respectively, with 26 bases between them. The CDR3, as DNA: TGCGCCGCAGCCCCGTACAAGGGTGCAAAGGGTTTCTTT. Translated: CAAAPYKGAKGFF.